Presented here are 2 T cell receptor beta chains from one specimen sequenced in a study of T cells in Graves' hyperthyroidism and ophthalmopathy (dated by TCRdb to the late 2010s). The library came from multiplex PCR. The listed sequencing device is Illumina HiSeq 2000. The TCR beta CDR3 regions were amplified from the RNA transcripts. A first-round RT-PCR of the TCR CDR3 used the HTBI primer set with the Qiagen OneStep RT-PCR kit. The public sequencing data were trimmed at Q25 with fastp and processed into clonotypes with MiXCR by TCRdb, which kept only in-frame beta chains. Identical CDR3 protein sequences are pooled into one entry, listed with their most common genes and DNA. Recorded for this sample are about 550,000 distinct CDR3 sequences; around 21% of them occurred a single time. In total, the top ten clones hold 26% of the sample. The sequencing sample was made of blood. Source of these receptors: a man aged 18 to 35 with Graves' hyperthyroidism.

This clonotype was seen at least ten times. J is TRBJ1-5 and V is TRBV28; D ambiguous. Germline CDR1 is MDHEN and CDR2 is SYDVKM. The CDR3 spans 15 residues. Trimming took off 3 bases at V and 1 base at J, with 10 bases between the two ends. The CDR3 protein is CASSFALASNQPQHF. CDR3 in DNA: TGTGCCAGCAGTTTTGCCCTTGCCAGCAATCAGCCCCAGCATTTT.

In this sample, this clonotype turned up a few times. This chain links TRBV9 with TRBJ2-2, with 8 bases lining up with TRBD1. The germline V gene has CDR1 SGDLS and CDR2 YYNGEE. The CDR3 is made up of 15 amino acids. The J segment lost 1 base and the V segment lost 2 bases, leaving 1 base of the junction unmatched. The CDR3 coding sequence is TGTGCCAGCAGCGTGGGGACAGGGAACACCGGGGAGCTGTTTTTT. Its translation: CASSVGTGNTGELFF.